A single sample is the source of the 9 T cell receptor beta chains below, sequenced in a study of T cells in Graves' hyperthyroidism and ophthalmopathy. RNA transcripts gave rise to amplified TCR beta CDR3 regions. HTBI primers drove first-round RT-PCR of the TCR CDR3. TCRdb called the multiplex PCR reads again in MiXCR, with one record for every CDR3 protein. There are about 560,000 distinct CDR3 sequences in the sample; around 15% occur only once, and approximately 15% lies in the top ten. Sample: blood. The receptor source for this set is a woman in her thirties or forties with Graves' hyperthyroidism.

As regards this clonotype: This sequence may be a read error, since a much larger clone differs from it by one base. The chain joins TRBV2 to TRBJ1-2, with a weak D call TRBD1 (6 bases). This CDR3 comprises 14 residues. Germline V lookup: CDR1 SNHLY, CDR2 FYNNEI. CDR3 sequence: CASNEVYTGNGYTF. In DNA, the CDR3 is TGTGCCAGCAATGAAGTATACACAGGGAACGGCTACACCTTC.

The rearrangement joins TRBV19 to TRBJ1-1; D may be TRBD1 (5 bases). V was shortened by 6 bases and J by 4 bases, with 18 bases between the two germline ends. CDR3 size: 15 residues. Germline values: CDR1 LNHDA, CDR2 SQIVND (reference sequence). The CDR3 region has the DNA TGTGCCAGTAGCGAATTAACAGGCCGGGGCACTGAAGCTTTCTTT. This encodes CASSELTGRGTEAFF.

In its sample, this clonotype was seen many times. This chain uses TRBV7-2 with TRBJ2-3, with 12 bases lining up with TRBD2. V gave up 5 bases and J gave up 4 bases; unmatched junction bases: 7. The germline CDR1 and CDR2 sequences are SGHTA and FQGNSA. The CDR3 covers 16 residues. The CDR3 DNA is TGTGCCAGCAGCCCGAGACTAGCGGGAGCGGCAGATACGCAGTATTTT. Amino acids: CASSPRLAGAADTQYF. The full variable domain, in which reference TRBV7-2 and TRBJ2-3 provide the parts outside the CDR3, is GAGVSQSPSNKVTEKGKDVELRCDPISGHTALYWYRQSLGQGLEFLIYFQGNSAPDKSGLPSDRFSAERTGGSVSTLTIQRTQQEDSAVYLCASSPRLAGAADTQYFGPGTRLTVL.

This clonotype was recorded at least ten times. The genes are TRBV28 and TRBJ2-1; TRBD1 is a possible D gene (5 bases). This CDR3 contains 11 residues. V lost 4 bases, J lost 15 bases, and 13 bases lay in between. The germline V gene has CDR1 MDHEN and CDR2 SYDVKM. CDR3 sequence: CASSSSQRGFF. In DNA form, the CDR3 reads TGTGCCAGCAGTTCGTCACAAAGGGGGTTCTTC.

This clonotype was seen at least ten times. The chain uses TRBV7-3 and TRBJ2-7; 12 bases map to TRBD1. From germline, CDR1 is SGHTA and CDR2 FQGTGA. CDR3 length: 14 amino acids. Unmatched junction bases numbered 4, after V lost 5 bases and J lost 5 bases. In nucleotides, the CDR3 is TGTGCCAGCAGCCCAGGGACAGGGGGCGACGAGCAGTACTTC. This encodes CASSPGTGGDEQYF.

This clonotype was seen more than once but under ten times. V usage is TRBV20-1 and J usage is TRBJ2-1; the match to TRBD2 covers 9 bases. This CDR3 contains 14 residues. CDR1 is DFQATT, CDR2 SNEGSKA, per germline (reference sequence). V lost 2 bases, J lost 9 bases, and 8 bases stayed unmatched. CDR3 coding DNA: TGCAGTGCTAGACAACTAGCGGGCCAGGGTGAGCAGTTCTTC. This codes for CSARQLAGQGEQFF.

In this sample, this clonotype turned up many times. CDR3 loop: CSVVWDSNQPQHF. The DNA of the CDR3 is TGCAGCGTTGTGTGGGACAGTAATCAGCCCCAGCATTTT. This chain links TRBV29-1 with TRBJ1-5, with 7 bases matching TRBD1. Germline V gene data show CDR1 as SQVTM and CDR2 as ANQGSEA. This CDR3 spans 13 amino acids. Trimming removed 4 bases from V and 4 bases from J; junction bases left unmatched: 4.

In this sample, this clonotype turned up many times. The V gene is TRBV30, the J gene TRBJ1-2; D not resolved. Germline CDR1 is GTSNPN and CDR2 is SVGIG (reference sequence). This CDR3 contains 13 residues. CDR3 bases: TGTGCTTACACGCCGGGATCATCTAATGGCTACACCTTC. It encodes CAYTPGSSNGYTF.

This clonotype was picked up a small number of times. The chain links TRBV20-1 to TRBJ2-1; TRBD2 might be the D (5 bases). This CDR3 contains 14 residues. Germline CDR1 reads DFQATT; CDR2 reads SNEGSKA (reference sequence). DNA of the CDR3: TGCAGCGCCAACACTAGAGACAAGCTCGGTGAGCAGTTCTTC. It encodes CSANTRDKLGEQFF.